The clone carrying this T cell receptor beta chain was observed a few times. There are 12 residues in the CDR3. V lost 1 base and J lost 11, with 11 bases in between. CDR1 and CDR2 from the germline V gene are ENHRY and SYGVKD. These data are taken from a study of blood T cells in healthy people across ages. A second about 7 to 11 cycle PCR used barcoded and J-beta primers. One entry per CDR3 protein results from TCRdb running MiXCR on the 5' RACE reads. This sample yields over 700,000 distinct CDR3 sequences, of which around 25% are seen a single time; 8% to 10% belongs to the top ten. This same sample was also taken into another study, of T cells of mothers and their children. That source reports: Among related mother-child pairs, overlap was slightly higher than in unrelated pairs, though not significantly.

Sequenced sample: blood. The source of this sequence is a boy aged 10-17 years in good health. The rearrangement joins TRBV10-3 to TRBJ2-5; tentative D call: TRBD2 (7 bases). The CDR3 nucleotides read TGTGCCATCAGTGAGTGGGAGGGGGAGCAGTACTTC. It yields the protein CAISEWEGEQYF.